A single sample gave rise to the 18 T cell receptor beta chains below, sequenced in a study of blood T cell repertoires in COVID-19. Using immunoSEQ multiplex PCR, the repertoire was profiled, and TCRdb retains in-frame clones only, with some absent. The data show around 170,000 clones, with 74% seen just once and 3% held by the top ten. Sequencing was carried out using peripheral blood. These receptors were obtained from a woman older than 75 with acute or convalescent COVID-19.

The chain couples TRBV5-5 to TRBJ1-1; D gene ambiguous. The CDR3 runs to 15 residues. The V and J ends lost 0 bases and 3 bases respectively, with 12 bases between them. In germline, CDR1 is SGHKS, CDR2 YYEKEE (reference sequence). CDR3 bases: TGTGCCAGCAGCTTGGGAACGAGGGCGGACACTGAAGCTTTCTTT. Protein sequence: CASSLGTRADTEAFF.

The chain is built from TRBV27 and TRBJ1-5; maybe TRBD1 (6 bases). Germline CDR1 reads MNHEY; CDR2 reads SMNVEV (reference sequence). V lost 0 bases and J 9 bases, leaving 15 bases between the germline ends. The CDR3 is 15 amino acids. The CDR3 protein is CASSLSGGGMMPQHF. CDR3 in DNA: TGTGCCAGCAGTTTATCAGGGGGGGGAATGATGCCCCAGCATTTT.

This clone has a single count. V is TRBV2 and J is TRBJ1-6; D is possibly TRBD1 (5 bases). CDR1 SNHLY and CDR2 FYNNEI come from the germline V gene. Trimming shortened V by 3 bases and J by 4 bases, and 13 bases separated the two germline ends. The CDR3 covers 16 residues. The CDR3 DNA is TGTGCCAGCAGTGAGCGGCGGGACCTGTATAATTCACCCCTCCACTTT. Its translation: CASSERRDLYNSPLHF. The full variable domain, completed using reference TRBV2 and TRBJ1-6, is EPEVTQTPSHQVTQMGQEVILRCVPISNHLYFYWYRQILGQKVEFLVSFYNNEISEKSEIFDDQFSVERPDGSNFTLKIRSTKLEDSAMYFCASSERRDLYNSPLHFGNGTRLTVT.

This clone was detected only a few times. The CDR3 bases are TGTGCCAGCAGTTTCGGACAGCTCACTGAAGCTTTCTTT. Translating it yields CASSFGQLTEAFF. The chain combines TRBV6-5 with TRBJ1-1; TRBD1 might be the D (6 bases). Germline CDR1 is MNHEY and CDR2 is SVGAGI. Trimming took 4 bases from V and 4 from J, leaving 10 bases between them. The CDR3 totals 13 residues.

J is TRBJ2-7 and V is TRBV7-2, with TRBD2 matching over 8 bases. CDR1 is SGHTA, CDR2 FQGNSA, per germline. The CDR3 totals 18 residues. The trim removed 1 base at V and 3 bases at J, leaving 14 bases unmatched. The DNA for the CDR3 is TGTGCCAGCAGCTTAGGTGGGGCTAGATCCCGGGAGGGCTACGAGCAGTACTTC. It codes for CASSLGGARSREGYEQYF. The full variable domain, completed using reference TRBV7-2 and TRBJ2-7, is GAGVSQSPSNKVTEKGKDVELRCDPISGHTALYWYRQSLGQGLEFLIYFQGNSAPDKSGLPSDRFSAERTGGSVSTLTIQRTQQEDSAVYLCASSLGGARSREGYEQYFGPGTRLTVT.

This clone was detected once. This chain links TRBV7-2 with TRBJ2-1; 8 nucleotides line up with TRBD1. The junction had 8 bases not matched to a gene; V was cut back by 0 bases and J by 10 bases. CDR3 length: 15 residues. From germline, CDR1 is SGHTA and CDR2 FQGNSA. Here the CDR3 DNA reads TGTGCCAGCAGCTTAGCCCAAGGACAGGGCAGCGAGCAGTTCTTC. Translation: CASSLAQGQGSEQFF.

Written as DNA, the CDR3 is TGTGCCAGCAATGCGGTGGATGAGCAGTTCTTC. It specifies CASNAVDEQFF. The gene calls are TRBV2 and TRBJ2-1, with unresolved D. The CDR3 contains 11 residues. Trimming removed 7 bases at V and 8 bases at J, with 9 bases between. The germline V gene has CDR1 SNHLY and CDR2 FYNNEI.

In its sample, this clone was seen once. This chain uses TRBV2 with TRBJ1-1; D unclear. The V end lost 8 bases, the J end lost 1 base, and 14 bases lay between the germline ends. Germline CDR1 reads SNHLY; CDR2 reads FYNNEI. The CDR3 sequence is 14 residues long. DNA of the CDR3: TGTGCCAGCGAGGAAGTCCGGGAGAACACTGAAGCTTTCTTT. Protein product: CASEEVRENTEAFF.

The V call is TRBV19, the J call TRBJ2-3; D possibly corresponds to TRBD1 (6 bases). Trimming stripped 6 bases from V and 6 bases from J, with 16 bases between. The V gene's germline CDR1 is LNHDA and CDR2 SQIVND (reference sequence). The CDR3 is 14 residues long. The CDR3 DNA sequence: TGTGCCAGTAGATGGGACATCCCGGGGGATACGCAGTATTTT. Residues: CASRWDIPGDTQYF.

The chain is built from TRBV28 and TRBJ1-1; tentative D call: TRBD1 (6 bases). The length of the CDR3 is 14 residues. The germline V and J ends were trimmed by 1 base and 4 bases, with 10 bases remaining between them. CDR1 is MDHEN, CDR2 SYDVKM, per germline. The CDR3 bases are TGTGCCAGCAGTTTATTTGGCAGGGGCACTGAAGCTTTCTTT. This codes for CASSLFGRGTEAFF.

The chain is built from TRBV5-1 and TRBJ2-5; D may be TRBD1 (5 bases). Germline V gene sequence: CDR1 SGHRS, CDR2 YFSETQ. The CDR3 has 17 amino acids. The V and J ends lost 0 bases and 1 base respectively, with 16 bases between them. The CDR3 region is CASSLVLGQGLQETQYF. DNA of the CDR3: TGCGCCAGCAGCTTGGTTCTGGGGCAGGGCCTCCAAGAGACCCAGTACTTC.

As concerns this clone: Other nucleotide sequences from this sample produce the same CDR3. The J gene is TRBJ1-2, the V gene TRBV28; D is possibly TRBD1 (6 bases). This CDR3 is built from 14 residues. CDR1 and CDR2 from the germline V gene are MDHEN and SYDVKM. Trimming shortened V by 5 bases and J by 3 bases, and 13 bases separated the two germline ends. CDR3 nucleotide sequence: TGTGCCAGCAGTGGGGGGGGCAGGGACTATGGCTACACCTTC. It is translated as CASSGGGRDYGYTF.

This clone was found a few times. The gene calls are TRBV9 and TRBJ1-4; D possibly corresponds to TRBD1 (6 bases). The length of the CDR3 is 15 residues. CDR1 and CDR2 from the germline V gene are SGDLS and YYNGEE. V was clipped by 3 bases and J by 7 bases, with 16 bases between them. In nucleotides, the CDR3 is TGTGCCAGCAGCGCGGGGACAACGGCCCTTGAAAAACTGTTTTTT. Protein sequence: CASSAGTTALEKLFF.

V gene TRBV11-3 combines with J gene TRBJ2-7; the match to TRBD2 covers 7 bases. CDR3 length: 15 residues. CDR1 is SGHNT and CDR2 is YENEEA in the germline V gene. The J segment lost 1 base and the V segment lost 1 base, leaving 4 bases of the junction unmatched. In nucleotides, the CDR3 is TGTGCCAGCAGCTTAGGGCTAGCGGAGTCCTACGAGCAGTACTTC. This codes for CASSLGLAESYEQYF. Combining the CDR3 with reference TRBV11-3 and TRBJ2-7 gives the whole variable domain EAGVVQSPRYKIIEKKQPVAFWCNPISGHNTLYWYLQNLGQGPELLIRYENEEAVDDSQLPKDRFSAERLKGVDSTLKIQPAELGDSAVYLCASSLGLAESYEQYFGPGTRLTVT.

The chain uses TRBV28 and TRBJ1-1; D unresolved. The V end lost 3 bases, the J end lost 2 bases, and 10 bases lay between the germline ends. The CDR3 is 14 residues long. CDR1 is MDHEN and CDR2 is SYDVKM in the germline V gene. CDR3 amino acids: CASSFVSGNTEAFF. CDR3 bases: TGTGCCAGCAGTTTTGTCTCGGGAAACACTGAAGCTTTCTTT. The full variable domain, its missing parts supplied by reference TRBV28 and TRBJ1-1, is DVKVTQSSRYLVKRTGEKVFLECVQDMDHENMFWYRQDPGLGLRLIYFSYDVKMKEKGDIPEGYSVSREKKERFSLILESASTNQTSMYLCASSFVSGNTEAFFGQGTRLTVV.

This sequence joins TRBV7-9 and TRBJ1-3, with 10 bases identical to TRBD1. This CDR3 is built from 18 residues. Germline V gene lookup returns CDR1 SEHNR and CDR2 FQNEAQ (reference sequence). The ends lost 0 bases at V and 7 bases at J; junction bases unmatched: 12. The CDR3 here is CASSLAVLRTGGWNTIYF. CDR3 bases: TGTGCCAGCAGCTTAGCAGTGCTGAGGACAGGGGGTTGGAACACCATATATTTT.

This clone was seen a handful of times. The genes are TRBV19 and TRBJ1-1; D is possibly TRBD1 (5 bases). CDR1 is LNHDA, CDR2 SQIVND, per germline (reference sequence). The V and J ends lost 7 bases and 6 bases respectively, with 21 bases between them. The CDR3 sequence is 15 residues long. CDR3 sequence: CASMDGGGADAEAFF. The CDR3 nucleotides are TGTGCCAGTATGGATGGGGGAGGGGCTGACGCTGAAGCTTTCTTT.

With regard to this clone: Different DNA sequences within this sample yield the same CDR3. This chain links TRBV5-1 with TRBJ1-1, with D possibly being TRBD1 (5 bases). V lost 0 bases and J lost 3, with 6 bases in between. This CDR3 contains 13 residues. Germline lookup yields CDR1 SGHRS and CDR2 YFSETQ. CDR3 region: CASSLAGDTEAFF. CDR3 in DNA: TGCGCCAGCAGCTTGGCGGGGGACACTGAAGCTTTCTTT.